This T cell receptor (beta chain) comes out of a study of immune evolution from preneoplasia to lung adenocarcinoma. General study findings and limits: Clonality was highest in normal lung, lower in later-stage lesions apparently. Top clone frequencies peaked in normal lung, apparently declining through invasive adenocarcinoma.

The CDR3 consists of 12 residues. Germline CDR1 and CDR2: LNHDA and SQIVND (reference sequence). V shed 3 bases and J shed 7 bases, with 6 bases lying between them. In regard to this clone: Its matching antigen is unknown.

Clones were read by immunoSEQ multiplex PCR, and TCRdb kept only the in-frame ones, dropping some. The data hold about 3,200 clones, with roughly 80% observed a single time. Patients had resection in Japan or China between about 2013 and 2017. Histologic diagnosis was independently verified by two lung pathologists. This chain joins TRBV19 and TRBJ2-2; no definite D call. Sequencing input: FFPE adjacent normal lung tissue. This TCR came from a donor of 70 years or more with lung adenocarcinoma. The CDR3 bases are TGTGCCAGTAGTATCCTCGGCGGGGAGCTGTTTTTT. Translated: CASSILGGELFF.